One TCR beta chain is described in this entry. V was pared by 2 bases and J by 7 bases, with 15 bases between. Germline CDR1 reads SGHTA; CDR2 reads FQGNSA. The CDR3 has 16 residues. TCRdb's table, derived via immunoSEQ multiplex PCR, lists solely in-frame clones and lacks some. The table lists 150,000 to 200,000 clones, about 92% of them singletons, with just under 2% in the top ten. The data are from a study of blood T cell repertoires in COVID-19. Study overall: Researchers got acute and convalescent COVID-19 samples from the United States, Italy and Spain. From T cells, B-cell-depleted T cells, or PBMCs came the material, which was cDNA or gDNA.

One Seattle source followed patients from active infection through their disease course. The sequence derives from a woman aged 60-70 years with COVID-19, enrolled during active disease. V is TRBV7-2 and J is TRBJ1-6, with D perhaps TRBD1 (5 bases). The sequencing sample was made of peripheral blood. CDR3 loop: CASSLLGRGGNSPLHF. The CDR3 DNA follows: TGTGCCAGCAGCTTATTGGGTCGGGGGGGAAATTCACCCCTCCACTTT.